This T cell receptor beta chain was recovered during a study of radiotherapy plus CTLA-4 blockade in lung cancer. Study information: Objective responses emerged in about 20% of patients, and roughly 28% attained disease control. The study, taken as a whole, reports: The best predictor of response was reported to be early blood T cell clone dynamics, with interferon-beta. TCR clones of tumor origin grew in blood after radiotherapy plus ipilimumab.

Notes on this clone: As yet, its antigen is unknown.

Method: immunoSEQ multiplex PCR; TCRdb's copy keeps in-frame clones and lacks some. The table lists roughly 110,000 clones, more than 75% of them singletons. Alongside CTLA-4 blockade with ipilimumab, patients with chemo-refractory metastatic non-small-cell lung cancer received focal radiation. This CDR3 is built from 12 residues. V lost 5 bases and J lost 4, with 8 bases in between. The germline CDR1 and CDR2 sequences are MNHEY and SMNVEV (reference sequence). The sequence was collected from a human donor with non-small cell lung cancer that progressed on radiotherapy plus ipilimumab. Some clones in this sample may be carry-over from other donors' samples. Sample: peripheral blood, taken from a patient treated with radiotherapy plus ipilimumab. The chain links TRBV27 to TRBJ2-5; a possible D gene is TRBD1 (6 bases). CDR3 residues: CASSLRGETQYF. The CDR3 nucleotides are TGTGCCAGCAGTCTCAGGGGAGAGACCCAGTACTTC.